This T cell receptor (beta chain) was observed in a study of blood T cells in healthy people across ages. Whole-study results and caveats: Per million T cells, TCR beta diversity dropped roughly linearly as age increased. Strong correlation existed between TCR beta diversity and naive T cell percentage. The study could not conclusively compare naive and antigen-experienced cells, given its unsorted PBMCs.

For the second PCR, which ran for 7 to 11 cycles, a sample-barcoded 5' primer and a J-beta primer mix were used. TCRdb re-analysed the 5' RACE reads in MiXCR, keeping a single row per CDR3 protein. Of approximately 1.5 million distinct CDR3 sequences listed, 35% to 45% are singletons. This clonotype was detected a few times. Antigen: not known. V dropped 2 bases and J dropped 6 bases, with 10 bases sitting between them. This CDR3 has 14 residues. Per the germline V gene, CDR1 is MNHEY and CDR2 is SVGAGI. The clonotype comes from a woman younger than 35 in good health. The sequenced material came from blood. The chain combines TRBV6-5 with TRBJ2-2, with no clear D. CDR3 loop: CASSYPDGAGELFF. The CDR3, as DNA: TGTGCCAGCAGTTACCCGGATGGGGCCGGGGAGCTGTTTTTT.